The clone carrying this T cell receptor (beta chain) was counted many times. Its antigen remains unidentified. The sequenced template was RNA, covering the TCR beta CDR3 region. HTBI-primed first-round RT-PCR preceded second-round multiplex PCR. TCRdb re-derived calls from the multiplex PCR reads in MiXCR, one entry per CDR3 protein. Among 1 million to 1.3 million distinct CDR3 sequences listed, about 36% were seen once. These data originate in a study of Graves' ophthalmopathy and Graves' hyperthyroidism. Study observations and caveats: Blood samples also showed most expanded thyroid clonotypes exceeding 0.001 frequency. Ophthalmopathy was separated from stable hyperthyroidism by a 13-signature model with over 85% sensitivity and over 70% specificity.

Hyperthyroidism patients were newly diagnosed, ill under 2 months, and aged 18 to 65 years. Diagnoses were established from clinical symptoms, serum thyroxine, TRAb, thyroid ultrasound and orbital computed tomography. With 3 bases removed from V and 9 bases from J, the gap between germline ends came to 14 bases. CDR1 DFQATT and CDR2 SNEGSKA come from the germline V gene (reference sequence). The CDR3 is 12 residues long. The receptor comes from an adult man with Graves' hyperthyroidism. The V and J genes are TRBV20-1 and TRBJ1-2, with unresolved D. What was sequenced was peripheral blood or thyroid tissue (not recorded which). The CDR3 loop reads CSASDGARSYTF. CDR3 nucleotide sequence: TGCAGTGCTAGTGACGGCGCTCGAAGCTACACCTTC.